The 26 T cell receptor beta chains given below trace back to one sample, sequenced in a study of chemoradiotherapy in HPV16-positive cancers. Here immunoSEQ multiplex PCR was the method, and the copy in TCRdb shows in-frame clones only, minus some. The sample carries roughly 28,000 clones, about nine tenths recorded once. This specimen consisted of blood, obtained from a patient who underwent chemoradiotherapy. These receptor sequences come from a human donor with HPV-associated anogenital cancer.

The chain carries TRBV11-2 and TRBJ1-1; no clear D gene. The V gene lost 5 bases and the J gene lost 2 bases, with 9 bases spanning the gap. CDR1 and CDR2 from the germline V gene are SGHAT and FQNNGV. The CDR3 totals 13 residues. The CDR3 region is CASSHWANTEAFF. In DNA, the CDR3 is TGTGCCAGCAGCCACTGGGCAAACACTGAAGCTTTCTTT.

The chain links TRBV6-5 to TRBJ2-3; 11 bases match TRBD1. Germline-derived CDR1 and CDR2 are MNHEY and SVGAGI. V trimming: 4 bases; J trimming: 4 bases; junction bases outside the gene matches: 1. The CDR3 length is 14 residues. The DNA of the CDR3 is TGTGCCAGCAGTTCGGGACAGGGGGCAGATACGCAGTATTTT. It codes for CASSSGQGADTQYF.

The V and J genes are TRBV5-4 and TRBJ2-7; D unresolved. Germline-derived CDR1 and CDR2 are SGHNT and YYREEE (reference sequence). Trimming took off 6 bases at V and 4 bases at J, with 23 bases between the two ends. This CDR3 comprises 16 residues. CDR3 coding DNA: TGTGCCAGCACCCTGGCCGGATTACGTGGTAAGTACGAGCAGTACTTC. It encodes CASTLAGLRGKYEQYF.

The chain links TRBV18 to TRBJ2-1, with a weak D call TRBD1 (5 bases). The CDR3 covers 15 residues. V lost 0 bases and J 10 bases, leaving 16 bases between the germline ends. The germline V gene has CDR1 KGHSH and CDR2 LQKENI. The CDR3 DNA reads TGTGCCAGCTCACCACCAACATTCAGGGCCGAAGAGCAGTTCTTC. It yields the protein CASSPPTFRAEEQFF.

The rearrangement links TRBV7-8 to TRBJ2-1; TRBD2 is a possible D gene (6 bases). Germline CDR1 and CDR2: SGHVS and FQNEAQ. V was shortened by 5 bases and J by 6 bases, with 20 bases between the two germline ends. The CDR3 runs 16 residues. The CDR3 protein is CASSPGLSLRTNEQFF. In DNA form, the CDR3 reads TGTGCCAGCAGCCCGGGACTCTCTTTAAGGACCAATGAGCAGTTCTTC.

The count of this clone is one. The chain's CDR3 is CASLGGYNEQFF. CDR3 bases: TGTGCCAGTCTGGGCGGGTACAATGAGCAGTTCTTC. The chain uses TRBV19 and TRBJ2-1, with D possibly being TRBD2 (5 bases). Germline values: CDR1 LNHDA, CDR2 SQIVND (reference sequence). This CDR3 has 12 amino acids. The V gene lost 8 bases and the J gene lost 4 bases, with 9 bases spanning the gap.

This sequence joins TRBV6-5 and TRBJ2-2; D is uncertain. CDR3 size: 13 residues. V gave up 6 bases and J gave up 6 bases, with 11 bases separating them. Germline V gives CDR1 MNHEY, CDR2 SVGAGI. In DNA, the CDR3 is TGTGCCAGCAGAACTCGCCTTTCCGGGGAGCTGTTTTTT. It encodes CASRTRLSGELFF.

The V gene is TRBV10-3, the J gene TRBJ2-1; 9 bases are shared with TRBD2. Germline V gives CDR1 ENHRY, CDR2 SYGVKD. The CDR3 totals 15 residues. The J segment lost 7 bases and the V segment lost 10 bases, leaving 14 bases of the junction unmatched. The chain's CDR3 is CASMLSRGGLNEQFF. The CDR3 DNA follows: TGTGCCAGCATGTTGTCGCGGGGGGGCTTAAATGAGCAGTTCTTC.

The gene calls are TRBV7-6 and TRBJ2-3; 10 positions match TRBD2. Germline V gene data show CDR1 as SGHVS and CDR2 as FNYEAQ. The CDR3 spans 17 residues. With V trimmed by 5 bases and J by 2 bases, 10 bases remained unmatched. The CDR3 is CASSAASGGEPTDTQYF. Written as DNA, the CDR3 is TGTGCCAGCAGCGCGGCAAGCGGGGGGGAACCCACAGATACGCAGTATTTT.

This chain connects TRBV7-2 to TRBJ2-2, with 12 positions matching TRBD1. From germline, CDR1 is SGHTA and CDR2 FQGNSA. The V and J ends lost 2 bases and 11 bases, in that order; junction bases with no gene match: 6. CDR3 length equals 15 residues. In DNA form, the CDR3 reads TGTGCCAGCAGCTTATTTGGGACAGGGGGCGAAGAGCTGTTTTTT. Translation gives CASSLFGTGGEELFF.

The chain uses TRBV11-2 and TRBJ2-7, with 9 nucleotides matching TRBD1. V dropped 1 base and J dropped 6; count of bases not matched to a gene: 1. The germline CDR1 and CDR2 sequences are SGHAT and FQNNGV. The CDR3 extends over 13 amino acids. Written as DNA, the CDR3 is TGTGCCAGCAGCTTAGGACAGGGGGGCGAGCAGTACTTC. It translates to CASSLGQGGEQYF. Variable domain in full (rest from reference TRBV11-2 and TRBJ2-7): EAGVAQSPRYKIIEKRQSVAFWCNPISGHATLYWYQQILGQGPKLLIQFQNNGVVDDSQLPKDRFSAERLKGVDSTLKIQPAKLEDSAVYLCASSLGQGGEQYFGPGTRLTVT.

The V gene is TRBV27, the J gene TRBJ2-1, with D perhaps matching TRBD2 (5 bases). This CDR3 comprises 14 residues. Germline V lookup: CDR1 MNHEY, CDR2 SMNVEV (reference sequence). Trimming stripped 4 bases from V and 3 bases from J, with 10 bases between. CDR3 sequence (DNA): TGTGCCAGCAGTTCGGAAACTAGCTACAATGAGCAGTTCTTC. Protein sequence: CASSSETSYNEQFF.

V and J are TRBV2 and TRBJ2-1, with D hard to call. The CDR3 runs to 15 residues. V was shortened by 6 bases and J by 3 bases, with 15 bases between the two germline ends. CDR1 is SNHLY and CDR2 is FYNNEI in the germline V gene. Written as DNA, the CDR3 is TGTGCCAGCAGGCCCACAAGAGAGCTCTACAATGAGCAGTTCTTC. This codes for CASRPTRELYNEQFF.

The chain is built from TRBV18 and TRBJ2-7; D ambiguous. Germline assignment: CDR1 KGHSH and CDR2 LQKENI. There are 15 residues in the CDR3. V lost 0 bases and J 3 bases, leaving 12 bases between the germline ends. The CDR3 DNA reads TGTGCCAGCTCACCACCGGGCAGGAACTTCTACGAGCAGTACTTC. This translates into CASSPPGRNFYEQYF.

The rearrangement joins TRBV10-2 to TRBJ1-5; D uncertain. The ends were cut back, 2 bases at V and 2 bases at J, with 4 bases in the middle. The CDR3 has 13 residues. Germline-derived CDR1 and CDR2 are WSHSY and SAAADI. The DNA of the CDR3 is TGCGCCAGCAGTGAGGAAGGCAATCAGCCCCAGCATTTT. Protein product: CASSEEGNQPQHF.

V usage is TRBV4-1 and J usage is TRBJ1-5; D unclear. CDR1 is MGHRA, CDR2 YSYEKL, per germline. V dropped 2 bases and J dropped 1 base, with 9 bases sitting between them. The length of the CDR3 is 15 residues. The CDR3 loop is CASSQSVQSNQPQHF. Here the CDR3 DNA reads TGCGCCAGCAGCCAATCGGTTCAGAGCAATCAGCCCCAGCATTTT.

J is TRBJ2-1 and V is TRBV19; D perhaps matches TRBD2 (6 bases). The CDR3 has 15 amino acids. Germline-derived CDR1 and CDR2 are LNHDA and SQIVND (reference sequence). The V end was cut by 5 bases, the J end by 2 bases, with 13 bases between. Here the CDR3 DNA reads TGTGCCAGTAGTTCCGGACTACCCCCCTACAATGAGCAGTTCTTC. This gives the protein CASSSGLPPYNEQFF.

The chain recombines TRBV7-6 with TRBJ2-7; 7 bases map to TRBD2. The CDR3 contains 15 residues. Germline V gives CDR1 SGHVS, CDR2 FNYEAQ. V lost 5 bases to trimming and J lost 0 bases; unmatched junction nucleotides: 7. CDR3 sequence: CASSIGLGSSYEQYF. DNA for the CDR3: TGTGCCAGCAGCATCGGACTAGGCAGCTCCTACGAGCAGTACTTC.

The chain joins TRBV28 to TRBJ1-5, with 8 positions matching TRBD1. Germline V CDR1 and CDR2: MDHEN, SYDVKM. The V and J ends lost 11 bases and 0 bases, in that order; junction bases with no gene match: 15. The CDR3 spans 17 residues. In DNA form, the CDR3 reads TGTGCCGGGATGGGGGGGGGACAGGCTTATAGCAATCAGCCCCAGCATTTT. It yields the protein CAGMGGGQAYSNQPQHF.

The rearrangement uses TRBV7-9 and TRBJ2-4; perhaps D is TRBD1 or TRBD2 (5 bases each). The length of the CDR3 is 15 residues. Germline values: CDR1 SEHNR, CDR2 FQNEAQ (reference sequence). Trimming left V 3 bases short and J 0 bases short, with 9 bases between. The CDR3 bases are TGTGCCAGCAGCTTGGGGGAACTAGCCAAAAACATTCAGTACTTC. Translation gives CASSLGELAKNIQYF.

This chain uses TRBV18 with TRBJ2-1; no firm D call. CDR1 and CDR2 from the germline V gene are KGHSH and LQKENI. The CDR3 is 15 amino acids. Trimming left V 4 bases short and J 0 bases short, with 10 bases between. The DNA of the CDR3 is TGTGCCAGCTCACAAATAGAGAGCTCCTACAATGAGCAGTTCTTC. This encodes CASSQIESSYNEQFF. Filled out from reference TRBV18 and TRBJ2-1, the complete variable domain reads NAGVMQNPRHLVRRRGQEARLRCSPMKGHSHVYWYRQLPEEGLKFMVYLQKENIIDESGMPKERFSAEFPKEGPSILRIQQVVRGDSAAYFCASSQIESSYNEQFFGPGTRLTVL.

The V call is TRBV6-1, the J call TRBJ2-7, with D possibly being TRBD1 (5 bases). V lost 0 bases, J lost 4 bases, and 10 bases lay in between. In germline, CDR1 is MNHNS, CDR2 SASEGT. The CDR3 is made up of 14 amino acids. The CDR3 DNA reads as TGTGCCAGCAGTGAAGCGGGGCCCGGGTACGAGCAGTACTTC. It codes for CASSEAGPGYEQYF.

V gene TRBV27 combines with J gene TRBJ1-5; TRBD1 might be the D (6 bases). Trimming cost V 4 bases and J 7 bases, with 14 bases left between them. The CDR3 has 14 residues. CDR1 MNHEY and CDR2 SMNVEV come from the germline V gene (reference sequence). CDR3 nucleotides: TGTGCCAGCAGTTCCGCAGGGGTCAGCCAGCCCCAGCATTTT. Encoded protein: CASSSAGVSQPQHF.

The rearrangement joins TRBV30 to TRBJ2-1; TRBD2 matches 11 bases. CDR1 is GTSNPN, CDR2 SVGIG, per germline (reference sequence). After removal of 4 bases from V and 9 bases from J, the junction contained 5 bases not matched to a gene. The CDR3 loop spans 13 amino acids. CDR3 sequence reads: CAWKGLAVGEQFF. CDR3 coding DNA: TGTGCCTGGAAGGGACTAGCGGTCGGTGAGCAGTTCTTC. Together with reference TRBV30 and TRBJ2-1, the CDR3 gives the full variable domain: SQTIHQWPATLVQPVGSPLSLECTVEGTSNPNLYWYRQAAGRGLQLLFYSVGIGQISSEVPQNLSASRPQDRQFILSSKKLLLSDSGFYLCAWKGLAVGEQFFGPGTRLTVL.

This clone was seen a few times. V and J are TRBV7-9 and TRBJ2-7; the D gene is possibly TRBD2 (6 bases). Germline V gives CDR1 SEHNR, CDR2 FQNEAQ (reference sequence). The CDR3 loop spans 13 amino acids. V shed 3 bases and J shed 7 bases, with 13 bases lying between them. CDR3 bases: TGTGCCAGCAGCTTGCGGGGCCAGGGTGAGCAGTACTTC. It encodes CASSLRGQGEQYF.

V is TRBV19 and J is TRBJ2-2; 8 bases fit TRBD2. V gave up 5 bases and J gave up 0 bases; unmatched junction bases: 8. The CDR3 totals 17 residues. Germline values: CDR1 LNHDA, CDR2 SQIVND (reference sequence). CDR3 DNA sequence: TGTGCCAGTAGTGCGGGGGGCCACACTTCGAACACCGGGGAGCTGTTTTTT. Its translation: CASSAGGHTSNTGELFF. Full variable domain (rest looked up from reference TRBV19 and TRBJ2-2): DGGITQSPKYLFRKEGQNVTLSCEQNLNHDAMYWYRQDPGQGLRLIYYSQIVNDFQKGDIAEGYSVSREKKESFPLTVTSAQKNPTAFYLCASSAGGHTSNTGELFFGEGSRLTVL.